The T cell receptor beta chain under discussion was sequenced for a study of blood T cell repertoires in COVID-19. Turning to the study itself: Sources were T cells, B-cell-depleted T cells, or PBMCs; the material itself was cDNA or gDNA.

The germline V gene encodes CDR1 SGHKS and CDR2 YYEKEE (reference sequence). V was cut by 1 base and J by 2 bases, with 13 bases left in between. The CDR3 sequence is 15 residues long. This clone has a single count. Profiled with immunoSEQ multiplex PCR; TCRdb holds only in-frame clones, not every one. There are roughly 70,000 clones in the sample; about 87% occur only once, and around 6% lies in the top ten. What was sequenced was peripheral blood. The chain has TRBV5-5 and TRBJ2-7, with D perhaps matching TRBD1 (6 bases). The receptor comes from a woman in her 70s with acute or convalescent COVID-19. CDR3 region: CASSLTGQPPYEQYF. CDR3 nucleotide sequence: TGTGCCAGCAGCTTGACAGGGCAACCCCCCTACGAGCAGTACTTC.